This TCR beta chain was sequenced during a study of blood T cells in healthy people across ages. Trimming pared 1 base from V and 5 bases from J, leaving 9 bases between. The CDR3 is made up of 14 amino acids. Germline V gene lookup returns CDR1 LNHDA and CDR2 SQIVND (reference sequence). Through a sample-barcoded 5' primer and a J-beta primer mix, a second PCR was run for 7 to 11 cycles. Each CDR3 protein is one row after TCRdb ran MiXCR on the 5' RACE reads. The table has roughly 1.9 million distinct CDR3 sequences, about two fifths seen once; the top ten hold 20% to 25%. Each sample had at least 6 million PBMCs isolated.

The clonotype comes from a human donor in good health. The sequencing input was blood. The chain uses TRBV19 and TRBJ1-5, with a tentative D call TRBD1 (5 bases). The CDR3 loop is CASSIVRGDQPQHF. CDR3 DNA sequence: TGTGCCAGTAGTATAGTGAGGGGAGATCAGCCCCAGCATTTT.